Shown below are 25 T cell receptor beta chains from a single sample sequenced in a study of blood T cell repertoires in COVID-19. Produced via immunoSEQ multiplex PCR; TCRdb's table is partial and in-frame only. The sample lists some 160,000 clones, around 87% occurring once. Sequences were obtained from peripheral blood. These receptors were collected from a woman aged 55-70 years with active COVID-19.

The CDR3 loop reads CASSQGSGGFNNSPLHF. CDR3 coding DNA: TGCGCCAGCAGCCAAGGATCCGGGGGGTTCAATAATTCACCCCTCCACTTT. The V and J genes are TRBV4-1 and TRBJ1-6, with D possibly being TRBD1 (5 bases). The CDR3 loop spans 17 amino acids. The V and J ends lost 1 base and 5 bases respectively, with 15 bases between them. CDR1 is MGHRA and CDR2 is YSYEKL in the germline V gene.

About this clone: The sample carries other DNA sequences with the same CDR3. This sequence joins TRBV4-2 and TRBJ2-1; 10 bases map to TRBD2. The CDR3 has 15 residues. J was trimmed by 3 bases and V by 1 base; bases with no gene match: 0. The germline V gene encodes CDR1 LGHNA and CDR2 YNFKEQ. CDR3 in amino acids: CASSQASGSYNEQFF. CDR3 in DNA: TGTGCCAGCAGCCAAGCTAGCGGGAGCTACAATGAGCAGTTCTTC.

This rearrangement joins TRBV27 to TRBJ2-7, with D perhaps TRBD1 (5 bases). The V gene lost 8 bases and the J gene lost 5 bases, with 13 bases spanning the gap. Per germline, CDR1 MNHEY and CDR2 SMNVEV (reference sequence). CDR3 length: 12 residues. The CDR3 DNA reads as TGTGCCAGCGGGTGGGGCTGGGACGAGCAGTACTTC. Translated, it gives CASGWGWDEQYF.

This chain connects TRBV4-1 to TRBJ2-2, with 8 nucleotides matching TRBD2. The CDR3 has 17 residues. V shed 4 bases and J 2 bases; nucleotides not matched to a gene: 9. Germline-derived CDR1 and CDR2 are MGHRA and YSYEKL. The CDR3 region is CASSPREDTVNTGELFF. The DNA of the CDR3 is TGCGCCAGCAGCCCGCGGGAGGACACTGTTAACACCGGGGAGCTGTTTTTT.

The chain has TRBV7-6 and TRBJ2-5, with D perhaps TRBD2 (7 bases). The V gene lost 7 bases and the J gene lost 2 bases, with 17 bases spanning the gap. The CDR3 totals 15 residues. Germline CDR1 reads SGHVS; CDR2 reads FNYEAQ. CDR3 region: CASTSTRGGQETQYF. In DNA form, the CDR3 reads TGTGCCAGCACATCTACTAGGGGGGGACAAGAGACCCAGTACTTC.

CDR3 in DNA: TGTGCCAGCAGTTACGGGTCGGGAGTTGACACCGGGGAGCTGTTTTTT. Translated, it gives CASSYGSGVDTGELFF. The rearrangement uses TRBV6-2 or TRBV6-3 and TRBJ2-2; a possible D gene is TRBD2 (6 bases). From germline, CDR1 is MNHEY and CDR2 SVGEGT. CDR3 size: 16 residues. The V and J ends lost 2 bases and 3 bases respectively, with 13 bases between them.

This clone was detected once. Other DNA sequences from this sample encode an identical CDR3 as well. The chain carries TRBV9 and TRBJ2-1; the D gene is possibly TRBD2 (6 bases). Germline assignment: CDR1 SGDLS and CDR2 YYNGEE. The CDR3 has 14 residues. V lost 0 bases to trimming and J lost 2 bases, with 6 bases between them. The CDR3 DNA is TGTGCCAGCAGCGTAGGCGGGACCTACAATGAGCAGTTCTTC. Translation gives CASSVGGTYNEQFF.

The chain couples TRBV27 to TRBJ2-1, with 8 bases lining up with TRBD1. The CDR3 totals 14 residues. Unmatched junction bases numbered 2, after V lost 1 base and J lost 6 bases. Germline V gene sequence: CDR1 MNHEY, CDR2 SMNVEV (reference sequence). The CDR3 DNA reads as TGTGCCAGCAGTTTATGGACAGGGCGCAATGAGCAGTTCTTC. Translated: CASSLWTGRNEQFF.

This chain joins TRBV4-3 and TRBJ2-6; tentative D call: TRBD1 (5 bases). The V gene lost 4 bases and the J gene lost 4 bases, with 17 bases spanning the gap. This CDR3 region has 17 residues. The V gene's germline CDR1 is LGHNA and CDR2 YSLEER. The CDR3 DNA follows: TGCGCCAGCAGCCCCCAACCCAGGGTACCGGGGGCCAACGTCCTGACTTTC. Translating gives CASSPQPRVPGANVLTF.

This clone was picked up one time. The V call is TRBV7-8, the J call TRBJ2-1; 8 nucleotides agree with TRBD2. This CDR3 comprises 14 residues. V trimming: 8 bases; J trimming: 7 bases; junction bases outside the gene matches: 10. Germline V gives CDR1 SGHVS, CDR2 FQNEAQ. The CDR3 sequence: CASSGRLAMNEQFF. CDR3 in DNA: TGTGCCAGCTCGGGGAGACTAGCGATGAATGAGCAGTTCTTC.

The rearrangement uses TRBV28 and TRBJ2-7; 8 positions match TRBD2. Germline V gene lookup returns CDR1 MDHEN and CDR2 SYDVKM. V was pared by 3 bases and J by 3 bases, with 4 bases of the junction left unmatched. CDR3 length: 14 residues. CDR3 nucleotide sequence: TGTGCCAGCAGTTTCAGCGGGGGAAACTACGAGCAGTACTTC. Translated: CASSFSGGNYEQYF. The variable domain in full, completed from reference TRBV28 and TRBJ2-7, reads DVKVTQSSRYLVKRTGEKVFLECVQDMDHENMFWYRQDPGLGLRLIYFSYDVKMKEKGDIPEGYSVSREKKERFSLILESASTNQTSMYLCASSFSGGNYEQYFGPGTRLTVT.

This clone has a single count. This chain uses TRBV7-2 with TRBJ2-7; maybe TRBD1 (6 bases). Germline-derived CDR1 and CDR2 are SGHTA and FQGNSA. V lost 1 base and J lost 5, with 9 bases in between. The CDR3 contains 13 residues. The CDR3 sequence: CASSLVGQDEQYF. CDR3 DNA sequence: TGTGCCAGCAGCTTAGTGGGACAAGACGAGCAGTACTTC.

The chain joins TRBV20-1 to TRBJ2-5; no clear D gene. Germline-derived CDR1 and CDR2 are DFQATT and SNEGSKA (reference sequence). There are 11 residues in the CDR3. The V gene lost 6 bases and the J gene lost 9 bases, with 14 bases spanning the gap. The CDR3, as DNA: TGCAGTGCCGTCAGCGCCGGATCCCAGTACTTC. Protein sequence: CSAVSAGSQYF.

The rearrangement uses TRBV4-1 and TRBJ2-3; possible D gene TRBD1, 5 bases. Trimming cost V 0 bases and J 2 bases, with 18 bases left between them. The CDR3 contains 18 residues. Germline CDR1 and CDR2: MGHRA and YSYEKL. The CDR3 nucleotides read TGCGCCAGCAGCCAAGAGATCCCACTGACAGAATACACAGATACGCAGTATTTT. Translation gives CASSQEIPLTEYTDTQYF.

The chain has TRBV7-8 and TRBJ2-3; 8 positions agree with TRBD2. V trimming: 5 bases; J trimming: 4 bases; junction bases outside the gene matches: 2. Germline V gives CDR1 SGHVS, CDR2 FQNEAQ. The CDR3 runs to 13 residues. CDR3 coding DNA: TGTGCCAGCAGCCCGGGACTAGCAGATACGCAGTATTTT. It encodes CASSPGLADTQYF.

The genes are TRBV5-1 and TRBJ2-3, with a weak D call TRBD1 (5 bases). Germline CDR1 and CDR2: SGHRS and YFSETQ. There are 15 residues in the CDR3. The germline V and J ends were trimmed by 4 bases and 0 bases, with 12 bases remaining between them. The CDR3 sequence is CASSPLGPSTDTQYF. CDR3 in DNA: TGCGCCAGCAGCCCGTTGGGGCCAAGCACAGATACGCAGTATTTT.

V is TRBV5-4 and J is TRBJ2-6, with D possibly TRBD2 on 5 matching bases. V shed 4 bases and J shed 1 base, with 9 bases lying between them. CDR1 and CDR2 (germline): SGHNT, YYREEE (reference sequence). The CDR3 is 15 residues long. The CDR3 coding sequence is TGTGCCAGCAGCCCGGGGAAATCTGGGGCCAACGTCCTGACTTTC. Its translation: CASSPGKSGANVLTF.

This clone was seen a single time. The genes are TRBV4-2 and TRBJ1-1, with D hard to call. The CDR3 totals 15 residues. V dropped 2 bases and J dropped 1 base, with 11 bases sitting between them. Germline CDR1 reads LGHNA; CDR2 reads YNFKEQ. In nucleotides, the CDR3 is TGTGCCAGCAGCCAATTCGTACAGTCGAACACTGAAGCTTTCTTT. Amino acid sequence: CASSQFVQSNTEAFF.

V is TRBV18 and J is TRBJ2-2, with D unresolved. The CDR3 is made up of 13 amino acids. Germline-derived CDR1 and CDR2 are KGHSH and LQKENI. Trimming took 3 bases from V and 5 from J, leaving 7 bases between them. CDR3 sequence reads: CASSPLSTGELFF. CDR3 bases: TGTGCCAGCTCACCTCTCTCGACCGGGGAGCTGTTTTTT.

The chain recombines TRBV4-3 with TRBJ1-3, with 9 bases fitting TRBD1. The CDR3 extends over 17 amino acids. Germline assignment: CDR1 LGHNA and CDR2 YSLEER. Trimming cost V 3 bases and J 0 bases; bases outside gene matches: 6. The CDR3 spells CASSQDRGLVSGNTIYF. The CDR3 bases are TGCGCCAGCAGCCAGGACAGGGGCCTTGTCTCTGGAAACACCATATATTTT.

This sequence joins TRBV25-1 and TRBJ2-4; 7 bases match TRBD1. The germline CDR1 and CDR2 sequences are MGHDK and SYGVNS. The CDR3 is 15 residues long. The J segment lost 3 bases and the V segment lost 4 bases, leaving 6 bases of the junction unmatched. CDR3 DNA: TGTGCCAGCAGTGTATACAGGGGCGGCAAAAACATTCAGTACTTC. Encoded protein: CASSVYRGGKNIQYF.

The CDR3, as DNA: TGTGCCAGCGGTCGTACAGGGGGCATGACGAGCTACACCTTC. This translates into CASGRTGGMTSYTF. The chain carries TRBV2 and TRBJ1-2; 9 nucleotides align to TRBD1. With V trimmed by 8 bases and J by 9 bases, 13 bases remained unmatched. This CDR3 contains 14 residues. Germline V gene data show CDR1 as SNHLY and CDR2 as FYNNEI.

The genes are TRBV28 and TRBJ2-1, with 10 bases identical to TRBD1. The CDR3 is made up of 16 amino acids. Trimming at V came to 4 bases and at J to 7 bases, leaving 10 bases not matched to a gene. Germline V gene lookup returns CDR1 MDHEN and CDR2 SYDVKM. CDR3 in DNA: TGTGCCAGCAGTTCCATGGGGGGACAGGGGAGGAATGAGCAGTTCTTC. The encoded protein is CASSSMGGQGRNEQFF. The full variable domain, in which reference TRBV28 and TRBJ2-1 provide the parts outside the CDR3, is DVKVTQSSRYLVKRTGEKVFLECVQDMDHENMFWYRQDPGLGLRLIYFSYDVKMKEKGDIPEGYSVSREKKERFSLILESASTNQTSMYLCASSSMGGQGRNEQFFGPGTRLTVL.

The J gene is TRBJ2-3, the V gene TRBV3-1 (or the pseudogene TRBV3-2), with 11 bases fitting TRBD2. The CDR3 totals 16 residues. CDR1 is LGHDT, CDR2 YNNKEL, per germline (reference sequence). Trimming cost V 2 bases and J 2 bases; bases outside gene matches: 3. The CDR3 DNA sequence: TGTGCCAGCAGCCAAACTAGCGGGAGCCACACAGATACGCAGTATTTT. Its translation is CASSQTSGSHTDTQYF.

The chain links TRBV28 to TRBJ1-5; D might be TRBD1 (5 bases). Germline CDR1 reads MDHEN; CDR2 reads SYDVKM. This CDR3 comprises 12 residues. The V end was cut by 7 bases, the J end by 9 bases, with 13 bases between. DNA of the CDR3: TGTGCCAGCATGGGAGGGGTTGCGCCCCAGCATTTT. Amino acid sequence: CASMGGVAPQHF.